Sequencing of this T cell receptor beta chain was carried out in a study of T cell responses to AZD1222 COVID-19 vaccine. Study-level findings and limits: Distributed over spike, vaccine-associated CD4 TCRs predominated at 160-218 and 743-854. Just a handful of AZD1222 recipients were seropositive at baseline.

Sequenced by immunoSEQ multiplex PCR; TCRdb stores in-frame clones only, minus some. The table shows over 25,000 clones, with approximately 90% occurring only once. A note on this clone: The antigen remains undetermined.

The clonotype was recovered from an adult who received the AZD1222 COVID-19 vaccine. Sequencing used peripheral blood, obtained 28 days after the second AZD1222 dose.

This CDR3 reads CASSSGMNTEAFF. CDR3 coding DNA: TGTGCCAGCAGCTCGGGAATGAACACTGAAGCTTTCTTT. This chain links TRBV14 with TRBJ1-1, with D unresolved. Trimming pared 5 bases from V and 0 bases from J, leaving 7 bases between. Germline V lookup: CDR1 SGHDN, CDR2 FVKESK. This CDR3 is 13 amino acids long.